The 9 T cell receptor beta chains in this list originate from one sample, sequenced in a study of blood T cells in healthy people across ages. Using a J-beta primer mix together with a sample-barcoded 5' primer, a second PCR was run for roughly 7 to 12 cycles. TCRdb reprocessed the 5' RACE reads via MiXCR and lists one record per CDR3 protein. The sample holds around 1,500,000 distinct CDR3 sequences, approximately 38% seen once. What was sequenced was blood. These TCRs come from a woman younger than 35 in good health.

The chain links TRBV25-1 to TRBJ2-1, with 13 bases fitting TRBD2. Germline CDR1 is MGHDK and CDR2 is SYGVNS. Unmatched junction bases numbered 6, after V lost 10 bases and J lost 6 bases. The CDR3 runs 14 residues. As DNA, the CDR3 is TGTGCCACCGGAACTAGCGGGAGGGGCAATGAGCAGTTCTTC. Translating gives CATGTSGRGNEQFF. Full variable domain (outside the CDR3, taken from reference TRBV25-1 and TRBJ2-1): EADIYQTPRYLVIGTGKKITLECSQTMGHDKMYWYQQDPGMELHLIHYSYGVNSTEKGDLSSESTVSRIRTEHFPLTLESARPSHTSQYLCATGTSGRGNEQFFGPGTRLTVL.

The chain has TRBV5-5 and TRBJ1-3; D may be TRBD1 (5 bases). Germline loops: CDR1 SGHKS, CDR2 YYEKEE (reference sequence). The CDR3 runs 16 residues. V was cut by 0 bases and J by 0 bases, with 10 bases left in between. The DNA of the CDR3 is TGTGCCAGCAGCTTGGCCCTGCAGGGCTCTGGAAACACCATATATTTT. It codes for CASSLALQGSGNTIYF.

In its sample, this clonotype was seen many times. The gene calls are TRBV6-6 and TRBJ2-7, with 8 bases fitting TRBD2. Germline lookup yields CDR1 MNHNY and CDR2 SVGAGI (reference sequence). J gave up 0 bases and V 6 bases, and 7 bases lay outside the gene matches. The CDR3 spans 15 residues. The CDR3 nucleotides are TGTGCCAGCAGCTCTAGCGGGTTTAGCTCCTACGAGCAGTACTTC. Encoded protein: CASSSSGFSSYEQYF.

The chain employs TRBV5-1 and TRBJ2-7; 7 positions match TRBD1. J was trimmed by 5 bases and V by 4 bases; bases with no gene match: 9. Germline CDR1 SGHRS, CDR2 YFSETQ. The CDR3 consists of 14 residues. The CDR3 here is CASSHRDSTDEQYF. CDR3 in DNA: TGCGCCAGCAGCCACCGGGACAGTACCGACGAGCAGTACTTC.

The CDR3: CSVRQRSNTGELFF. The CDR3 DNA reads TGCAGTGTCCGTCAGCGATCGAACACCGGGGAGCTGTTTTTT. V usage is TRBV20-1 and J usage is TRBJ2-2, with D uncertain. The CDR3 length is 14 residues. Trimming shortened V by 7 bases and J by 0 bases, and 12 bases separated the two germline ends. The germline CDR1 and CDR2 sequences are DFQATT and SNEGSKA (reference sequence).

The chain recombines TRBV2 with TRBJ1-6; TRBD1 might be the D (6 bases). CDR3 length equals 16 residues. Germline assignment: CDR1 SNHLY and CDR2 FYNNEI. The ends were cut back, 6 bases at V and 3 bases at J, with 15 bases in the middle. The CDR3 region has the DNA TGTGCCAGCAGAGCGACAGGAAGCTACTATAATTCACCCCTCCACTTT. This gives the protein CASRATGSYYNSPLHF.

This chain connects TRBV7-2 to TRBJ1-1; tentative D call: TRBD1 (5 bases). Germline-derived CDR1 and CDR2 are SGHTA and FQGNSA. Trimming cost V 1 base and J 5 bases, with 14 bases left between them. CDR3 length: 15 residues. Written as DNA, the CDR3 is TGTGCCAGCAGCTTAGATTTATCCAGGGCAACTGAAGCTTTCTTT. Its translation: CASSLDLSRATEAFF. Full variable domain (remainder filled in from reference TRBV7-2 and TRBJ1-1): GAGVSQSPSNKVTEKGKDVELRCDPISGHTALYWYRQSLGQGLEFLIYFQGNSAPDKSGLPSDRFSAERTGGSVSTLTIQRTQQEDSAVYLCASSLDLSRATEAFFGQGTRLTVV.

V and J are TRBV10-3 and TRBJ1-5; D unresolved. V lost 10 bases to trimming and J lost 6 bases, with 16 bases between them. The CDR3 length is 13 residues. CDR1 is ENHRY and CDR2 is SYGVKD in the germline V gene. CDR3 sequence: CATREDNGQPQHF. Written as DNA, the CDR3 is TGTGCCACAAGGGAAGATAATGGTCAGCCCCAGCATTTT.

The chain combines TRBV9 with TRBJ2-5, with 12 positions matching TRBD2. This CDR3 comprises 14 residues. V was clipped by 4 bases and J by 5 bases; unmatched bases: 3. Germline-derived CDR1 and CDR2 are SGDLS and YYNGEE. The CDR3 spells CASSPLAGGETQYF. The CDR3 bases are TGTGCCAGCAGCCCCCTAGCGGGAGGGGAGACCCAGTACTTC.